These T cell receptor beta chains were read from a single sample in a study of T cell repertoires in cytomegalovirus infection. These receptors' antigens are unknown. In TCRdb, the reads were re-called with MiXCR into one record per CDR3 protein. In the table there are around 430,000 distinct CDR3 sequences, approximately 46% of which are singletons. This specimen consisted of cultured PBMCs, obtained from culture after CMV antigen stimulation. The receptor source for this set is a human donor in good health (CMV status not recorded). Some clones in this sample may be carry-over from other donors' samples. CDR3s include the opening cysteine and the closing phenylalanine or tryptophan. A D gene is named only where the DNA matches it firmly. Not every row has a clone size; where given, it reads once, few, many or a size class.

D gene,J gene,V gene,clone size,CDR3 protein,CDR3 DNA
-,TRBJ1-5,TRBV27,few,CASSFSGVQPQHF,TGTGCCAGCAGTTTTTCTGGGGTTCAGCCCCAGCATTTT
-,TRBJ1-5,TRBV7-2,-,CASSRGGGPQHF,TGTGCCAGCAGCAGGGGAGGTGGGCCCCAGCATTTT
-,TRBJ1-5,TRBV19,many,CASSRGGSNQPQHF,TGTGCCAGTAGTCGCGGGGGTAGCAATCAGCCCCAGCATTTT
-,TRBJ2-5,TRBV7-2,-,CASSLRSEGAETQYF,TGTGCCAGCAGCTTACGTTCGGAGGGGGCGGAGACCCAGTACTTC
TRBD2,TRBJ2-5,TRBV12-3/TRBV12-4,-,CASSTGLAGSETQYF,TGTGCCAGCAGTACGGGACTAGCGGGATCGGAGACCCAGTACTTC
-,TRBJ1-1,TRBV30,-,CAWKDRSNTEAFF,TGTGCCTGGAAGGACAGAAGCAACACTGAAGCTTTCTTT
-,TRBJ2-7,TRBV12-3/TRBV12-4,few,CASRLGEQYF,TGTGCCAGCAGACTGGGCGAGCAGTACTTC
-,TRBJ1-1,TRBV20-1,-,CSARDRRNTEAFF,TGCAGTGCTAGAGATAGGAGGAACACTGAAGCTTTCTTT
-,TRBJ2-7,TRBV11-2,few,CASSLVETRREQYF,TGTGCCAGCAGCTTAGTCGAAACGCGTCGCGAGCAGTACTTC
-,TRBJ1-1,TRBV14,-,CASSHAGNTEAFF,TGTGCCAGCAGCCATGCGGGGAACACTGAAGCTTTCTTT
-,TRBJ1-6,TRBV7-6,few,CASSETSSSPLHF,TGTGCCAGCAGCGAAACAAGTAGTTCACCCCTCCACTTT
-,TRBJ2-3,TRBV12-3/TRBV12-4,-,CASRGLGPDTQYF,TGTGCCAGCAGAGGACTTGGCCCTGATACGCAGTATTTT
TRBD1,TRBJ2-2,TRBV4-1,few,CASSLKTGTGKVAGELFF,TGCGCCAGCAGCCTTAAAACCGGGACAGGGAAAGTCGCCGGGGAGCTGTTTTTT
-,TRBJ1-5,TRBV7-9,-,CASSLAWADSNQPQHF,TGTGCCAGCAGCTTAGCGTGGGCAGATAGCAATCAGCCCCAGCATTTT
-,TRBJ2-4,TRBV19,-,CASSIEGADIQYF,TGTGCCAGTAGTATAGAGGGGGCTGACATTCAGTACTTC
TRBD1,TRBJ2-5,TRBV7-9,few,CASSLRTGGVETQYF,TGTGCCAGCAGCCTACGGACAGGGGGCGTGGAGACCCAGTACTTC
-,TRBJ1-1,TRBV12-3/TRBV12-4,-,CASSPRSGVDTEAFF,TGTGCCAGCAGCCCAAGGTCAGGGGTGGACACTGAAGCTTTCTTT
-,TRBJ2-7,TRBV28,-,CASSLSQAVLFHF,TGTGCCAGCAGTTTAAGCCAGGCAGTTTTGTTTCATTTC
-,TRBJ2-5,TRBV6-5,-,CASSYNGGPQETQYF,TGTGCCAGCAGTTACAACGGGGGCCCCCAAGAGACCCAGTACTTC
TRBD1,TRBJ2-7,TRBV7-9,-,CASRLTGGLEQYF,TGTGCCAGCAGGCTGACAGGGGGCCTCGAGCAGTACTTC
-,TRBJ1-2,TRBV27,-,CASSLSGGGYGYTF,TGTGCCAGCAGTTTATCCGGGGGAGGCTATGGCTACACCTTC
-,TRBJ1-4,TRBV6-6,-,CAIQSRQDFNEKLFF,TGTGCCATCCAGAGCCGGCAAGACTTCAATGAAAAACTGTTTTTT
-,TRBJ1-2,TRBV14,-,CASRRTANYGYTF,TGTGCCAGCAGACGGACGGCTAACTATGGCTACACCTTC
-,TRBJ2-5,TRBV20-1,-,CSAGGTHGTQYF,TGCAGTGCGGGCGGGACCCATGGGACCCAGTACTTC
TRBD2,TRBJ2-7,TRBV7-4,-,CASSLVIASGSYEQYF,TGTGCCAGCAGCTTAGTTATAGCTAGCGGGAGTTACGAGCAGTACTTC
-,TRBJ2-1,TRBV4-2,-,CASSPRTESYNEQFF,TGTGCCAGCAGCCCCCGGACGGAGTCCTACAATGAGCAGTTCTTC
-,TRBJ1-5,TRBV19,few,CASSIGPTGQPQHF,TGTGCCAGTAGTATCGGCCCGACCGGTCAGCCCCAGCATTTT
TRBD1,TRBJ1-2,TRBV7-2,few,CASSLVSSGTVRNYGYTF,TGTGCCAGCAGCTTAGTGTCATCCGGGACAGTCCGAAACTATGGCTACACCTTC
TRBD1,TRBJ1-2,TRBV20-1,once,CSARGGGQGVSLYGYTF,TGCAGTGCTAGAGGCGGAGGACAGGGAGTTTCCCTCTATGGCTACACCTTC
TRBD2,TRBJ2-1,TRBV6-5,-,CASSRGLAGGGEQFF,TGTGCCAGCAGTCGAGGACTAGCGGGAGGGGGTGAGCAGTTCTTC
TRBD1,TRBJ1-2,TRBV7-2,-,CASSAQQGHYGYTF,TGTGCCAGCAGCGCCCAACAGGGGCACTATGGCTACACCTTC
-,TRBJ1-6,TRBV27,-,CASSFQGTYNSPLHF,TGTGCCAGCAGTTTCCAGGGGACCTATAATTCACCCCTCCACTTT
TRBD1,TRBJ1-3,TRBV12-5,-,CASGLVKGQHSSGNTIYF,TGTGCTAGTGGTTTGGTTAAGGGACAGCATAGCTCTGGAAACACCATATATTTT
-,TRBJ2-1,TRBV6-1,-,CASSEVEGPYNEQFF,TGTGCCAGCAGTGAAGTAGAGGGCCCCTACAATGAGCAGTTCTTC
TRBD1,TRBJ1-5,TRBV5-1,-,CASSLGTAEGNQPQHF,TGCGCCAGCAGCCTGGGGACAGCCGAGGGCAATCAGCCCCAGCATTTT
TRBD1,TRBJ1-2,TRBV7-2,few,CASSLQGAGYGYTF,TGTGCCAGCAGCTTACAGGGGGCCGGCTATGGCTACACCTTC
-,TRBJ1-4,TRBV4-1,-,CASSQVRGPDVPFF,TGCGCCAGCAGCCAAGTCAGGGGTCCCGACGTTCCTTTTTTT
-,TRBJ2-1,TRBV11-2,-,CASSLAWRGGGEQFF,TGTGCCAGCAGCTTAGCGTGGCGGGGAGGGGGTGAGCAGTTCTTC
-,TRBJ2-7,TRBV7-2,many,CASSGVARGSYEQYF,TGTGCCAGCAGCGGGGTAGCCCGCGGCTCCTACGAGCAGTACTTC
TRBD2,TRBJ2-1,TRBV4-1,-,CASSHGTSAWDEQFF,TGCGCCAGCAGCCACGGGACTAGTGCCTGGGATGAGCAGTTCTTC
-,TRBJ2-7,TRBV7-2,-,CASSWARLGSSEQYF,TGTGCCAGCAGCTGGGCCCGACTGGGATCTTCCGAGCAGTACTTC
-,TRBJ2-3,TRBV12-5,few,CASGIRGDTQYF,TGTGCTAGTGGGATAAGGGGAGATACGCAGTATTTT